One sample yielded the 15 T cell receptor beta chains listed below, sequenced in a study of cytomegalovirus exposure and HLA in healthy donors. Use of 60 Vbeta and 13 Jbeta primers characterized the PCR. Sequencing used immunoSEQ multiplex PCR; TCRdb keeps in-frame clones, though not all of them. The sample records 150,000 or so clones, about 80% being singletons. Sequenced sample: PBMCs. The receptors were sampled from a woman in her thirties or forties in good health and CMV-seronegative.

In DNA, the CDR3 is TGTGCCAGCTCATCAACCGTACAGGGGTACTCCTACGAGCAGTACTTC. This sequence encodes CASSSTVQGYSYEQYF. This sequence joins TRBV18 and TRBJ2-7; TRBD1 matches 7 bases. CDR3 length: 16 amino acids. Per the germline V gene, CDR1 is KGHSH and CDR2 is LQKENI. Trimming cost V 5 bases and J 0 bases; bases outside gene matches: 10.

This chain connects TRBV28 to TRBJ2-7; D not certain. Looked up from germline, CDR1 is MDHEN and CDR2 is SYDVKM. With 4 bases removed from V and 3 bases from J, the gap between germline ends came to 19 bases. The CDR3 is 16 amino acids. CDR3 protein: CASSSPAPGRDYEQYF. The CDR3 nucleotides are TGTGCCAGCAGTTCCCCGGCCCCGGGTAGAGACTACGAGCAGTACTTC.

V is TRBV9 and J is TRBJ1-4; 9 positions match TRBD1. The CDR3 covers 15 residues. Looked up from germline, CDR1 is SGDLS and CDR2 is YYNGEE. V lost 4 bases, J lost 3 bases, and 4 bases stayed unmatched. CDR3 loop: CASSIDRGANEKLFF. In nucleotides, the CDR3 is TGTGCCAGCAGCATTGACAGGGGGGCTAATGAAAAACTGTTTTTT.

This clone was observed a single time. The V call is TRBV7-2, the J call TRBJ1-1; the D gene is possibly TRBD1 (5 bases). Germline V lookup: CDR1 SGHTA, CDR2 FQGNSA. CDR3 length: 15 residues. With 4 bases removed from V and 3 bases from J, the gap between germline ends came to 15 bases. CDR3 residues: CASSSRTPMDTEAFF. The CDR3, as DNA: TGTGCCAGCAGCTCCAGGACACCAATGGACACTGAAGCTTTCTTT. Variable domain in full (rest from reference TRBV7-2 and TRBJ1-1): GAGVSQSPSNKVTEKGKDVELRCDPISGHTALYWYRQSLGQGLEFLIYFQGNSAPDKSGLPSDRFSAERTGGSVSTLTIQRTQQEDSAVYLCASSSRTPMDTEAFFGQGTRLTVV.

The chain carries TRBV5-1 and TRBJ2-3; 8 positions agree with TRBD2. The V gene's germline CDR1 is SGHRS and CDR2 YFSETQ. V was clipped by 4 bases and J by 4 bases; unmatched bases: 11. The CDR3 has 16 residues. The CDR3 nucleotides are TGCGCCAGCAGCGCCGACCCAGCGGGAGAGCCAGATACGCAGTATTTT. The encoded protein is CASSADPAGEPDTQYF.

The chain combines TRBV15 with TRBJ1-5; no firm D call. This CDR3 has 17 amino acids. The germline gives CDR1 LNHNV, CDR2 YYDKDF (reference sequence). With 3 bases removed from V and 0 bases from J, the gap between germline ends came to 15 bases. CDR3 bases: TGTGCCACCAGCAGGAGACGAGGTCCCGTTAGCAATCAGCCCCAGCATTTT. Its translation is CATSRRRGPVSNQPQHF.

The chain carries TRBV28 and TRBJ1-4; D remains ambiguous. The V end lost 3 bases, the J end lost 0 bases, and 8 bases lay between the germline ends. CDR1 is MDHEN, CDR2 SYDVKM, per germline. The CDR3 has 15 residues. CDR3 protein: CASSFRGATNEKLFF. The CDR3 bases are TGTGCCAGCAGTTTTCGGGGAGCAACTAATGAAAAACTGTTTTTT.

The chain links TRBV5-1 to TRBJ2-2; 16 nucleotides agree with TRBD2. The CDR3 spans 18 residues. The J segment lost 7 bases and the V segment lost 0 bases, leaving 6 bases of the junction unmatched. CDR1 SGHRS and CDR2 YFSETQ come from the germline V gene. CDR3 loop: CASSLVGLAGGLGGELFF. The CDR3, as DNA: TGCGCCAGCAGCTTGGTGGGACTAGCGGGAGGGCTCGGCGGGGAGCTGTTTTTT.

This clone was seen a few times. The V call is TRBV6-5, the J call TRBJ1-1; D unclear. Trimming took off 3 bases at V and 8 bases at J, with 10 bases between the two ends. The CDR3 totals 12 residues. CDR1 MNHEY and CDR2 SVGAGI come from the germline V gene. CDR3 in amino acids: CASSYIGGEAFF. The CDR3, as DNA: TGTGCCAGCAGTTATATTGGCGGGGAAGCTTTCTTT.

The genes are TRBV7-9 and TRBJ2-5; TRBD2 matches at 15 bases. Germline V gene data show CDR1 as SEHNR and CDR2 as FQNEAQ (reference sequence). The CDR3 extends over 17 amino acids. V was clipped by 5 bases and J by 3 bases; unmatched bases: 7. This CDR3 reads CASSQRRTSGREETQYF. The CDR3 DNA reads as TGTGCCAGCAGCCAACGACGGACTAGCGGGAGGGAAGAGACCCAGTACTTC.

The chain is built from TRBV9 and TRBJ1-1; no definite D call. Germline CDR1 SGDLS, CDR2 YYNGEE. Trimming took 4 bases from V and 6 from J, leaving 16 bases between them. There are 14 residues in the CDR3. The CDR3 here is CASSPSPAGPEAFF. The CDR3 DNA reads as TGTGCCAGCAGCCCCTCCCCTGCTGGGCCTGAAGCTTTCTTT.

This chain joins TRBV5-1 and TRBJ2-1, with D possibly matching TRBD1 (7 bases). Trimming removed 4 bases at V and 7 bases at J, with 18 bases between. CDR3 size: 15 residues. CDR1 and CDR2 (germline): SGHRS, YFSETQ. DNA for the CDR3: TGCGCCAGCAGCCTTGGTGTCCCAGGGGGGAATGAGCAGTTCTTC. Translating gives CASSLGVPGGNEQFF.

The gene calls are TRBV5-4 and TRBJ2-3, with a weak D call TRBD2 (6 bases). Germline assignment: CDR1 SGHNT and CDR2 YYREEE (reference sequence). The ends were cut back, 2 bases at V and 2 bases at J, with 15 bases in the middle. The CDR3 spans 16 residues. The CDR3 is CASSLLAAQNTDTQYF. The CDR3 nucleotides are TGTGCCAGCAGCTTATTAGCGGCTCAGAACACAGATACGCAGTATTTT.

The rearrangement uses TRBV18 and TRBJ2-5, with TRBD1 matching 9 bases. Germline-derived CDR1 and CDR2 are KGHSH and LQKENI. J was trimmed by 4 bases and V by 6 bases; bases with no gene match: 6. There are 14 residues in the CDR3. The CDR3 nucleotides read TGTGCCAGCTCGCCCGACAGGGGGAGAGAGACCCAGTACTTC. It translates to CASSPDRGRETQYF.

The CDR3: CASKSSPGQEYNEQFF. The CDR3 nucleotides read TGTGCCAGCAAGTCTTCACCGGGACAGGAGTACAATGAGCAGTTCTTC. The rearrangement uses TRBV11-2 and TRBJ2-1; TRBD1 agrees at 8 bases. Losses at the gene ends were 7 bases for V and 4 bases for J; bases not matched to a gene: 12. Per the germline V gene, CDR1 is SGHAT and CDR2 is FQNNGV. The CDR3 runs to 16 residues.